These T cell receptor beta chains were read from a single sample in a study of control samples from healthy donors and cancer patients. Repertoires were generated with immunoSEQ multiplex PCR, while TCRdb's copy carries only in-frame clones and drops some. The sample holds some 79,000 clones; roughly 87% are singletons and the top ten take approximately 3.6%. The sequenced sample was blood. The receptors stem from a woman in her forties or fifties in good health. CDR3s include the opening cysteine and the closing phenylalanine or tryptophan. Each record gives: J gene, clone size, V gene, D gene, CDR3 protein, CDR3 DNA. The D gene is left open where the match is weak. Size is omitted from some rows. Given values are once, few, many or a class for expanded clones.

TRBJ1-2,NA,TRBV3-1/TRBV3-2,TRBD1,CASSQVDRDYGYTF,TGTGCCAGCAGCCAGGTAGACAGGGACTATGGCTACACCTTC
TRBJ2-2,NA,TRBV29-1,TRBD2,CSARGDPRGTGELFF,TGCAGCGCCCGGGGGGATCCAAGGGGCACCGGGGAGCTGTTTTTT
TRBJ2-1,NA,TRBV11-3,NA,CASSSGPSNEQFF,TGTGCCAGCAGCTCCGGACCCAGCAACGAGCAGTTCTTC
TRBJ1-2,NA,TRBV7-3,NA,CASSHRREGYGYTF,TGTGCCAGCAGCCACCGGCGGGAAGGATATGGCTACACCTTC
TRBJ1-4,NA,TRBV6-1,NA,CASSEAGTSRLFF,TGTGCCAGCAGTGAAGCAGGGACCTCCAGGCTGTTTTTT
TRBJ2-5,NA,TRBV13,NA,CASSLDRLGTQYF,TGTGCCAGCAGCTTAGATCGTCTGGGGACCCAGTACTTC
TRBJ2-6,NA,TRBV15,NA,CATSRDMGSGANVLTF,TGTGCCACCAGCAGAGATATGGGGTCTGGGGCCAACGTCCTGACTTTC
TRBJ1-3,NA,TRBV30,TRBD1,CAWRDPGQSSGNTIYF,TGTGCCTGGAGAGATCCGGGACAGAGCTCTGGAAACACCATATATTTT
TRBJ2-7,NA,TRBV20-1,NA,CSARSNYEQYF,TGCAGTGCTAGGTCGAACTACGAGCAGTACTTC
TRBJ1-1,NA,TRBV19,NA,CASSNPTGLEAFF,TGTGCCAGTAGTAACCCGACCGGGCTTGAAGCTTTCTTT
TRBJ2-1,NA,TRBV5-1,TRBD2,CASSLQAGGLGDEQFF,TGCGCCAGCAGCTTGCAAGCGGGAGGGTTGGGCGATGAGCAGTTCTTC
TRBJ1-4,NA,TRBV15,NA,CATSRQGREKLFF,TGTGCCACCAGCAGACAGGGAAGAGAAAAACTGTTTTTT
TRBJ1-2,NA,TRBV27,NA,CASRPQGLSGYTF,TGTGCCAGCAGGCCCCAGGGTTTAAGTGGCTACACCTTC
TRBJ1-2,NA,TRBV4-1,NA,CASSQDPGPLRGYTF,TGCGCCAGCAGCCAGGACCCCGGCCCGCTGAGAGGCTACACCTTC
TRBJ2-5,NA,TRBV1,NA,CTSSQPTSGRETQYF,TGCACCAGCAGCCAACCAACTAGCGGGCGAGAGACCCAGTACTTC
TRBJ1-5,NA,TRBV28,NA,CASSLIPASQPQHF,TGTGCCAGCAGTTTAATACCTGCCTCCCAGCCCCAGCATTTT
TRBJ2-7,once,TRBV19,NA,CASSITTTTYEQYF,TGTGCCAGTAGTATAACCACTACTACCTACGAGCAGTACTTC
TRBJ2-1,NA,TRBV10-3,TRBD2,CAISERGLAGVYNEQFF,TGTGCCATCAGTGAGAGGGGACTGGCGGGAGTATACAATGAGCAGTTCTTC
TRBJ2-3,NA,TRBV7-2,TRBD2,CASSPRLASADTQYF,TGTGCCAGCAGCCCGAGACTAGCGTCAGCGGATACGCAGTATTTT
TRBJ1-1,NA,TRBV11-2,TRBD1,CASSLNTGGLNTEAFF,TGTGCCAGCAGCTTAAACACAGGGGGGTTGAACACTGAAGCTTTCTTT
TRBJ2-1,NA,TRBV7-9,TRBD2,CASSLGGLVGEQFF,TGTGCCAGCAGCTTAGGTGGACTAGTGGGTGAGCAGTTCTTC
TRBJ2-3,NA,TRBV7-9,TRBD2,CASSFSGTGIKDTQYF,TGTGCCAGCAGCTTTAGCGGGACCGGGATTAAAGATACGCAGTATTTT
TRBJ2-5,NA,TRBV20-1,TRBD2,CSASGAGGLQETQYF,TGCAGTGCTAGTGGGGCGGGAGGGCTTCAAGAGACCCAGTACTTC
TRBJ2-3,NA,TRBV2,NA,CASSVGISTDTQYF,TGTGCCAGCAGTGTCGGCATTAGCACAGATACGCAGTATTTT
TRBJ1-2,NA,TRBV30,NA,CAWSPGWGYGYTF,TGTGCCTGGAGCCCCGGTTGGGGCTATGGCTACACCTTC
TRBJ1-3,NA,TRBV4-1,NA,CASSQVPGMGNTIYF,TGCGCCAGCAGCCAAGTTCCGGGGATGGGAAACACCATATATTTT
TRBJ1-3,NA,TRBV12-3/TRBV12-4,NA,CASSSISGNTIYF,TGTGCCAGCAGTTCCATATCCGGAAACACCATATATTTT
TRBJ2-1,NA,TRBV5-6,NA,CASSSIGDQGNNEQFF,TGTGCCAGCAGCTCGATAGGGGACCAGGGAAACAATGAGCAGTTCTTC
TRBJ2-5,once,TRBV10-3,TRBD1,CAISDIRGRETQYF,TGTGCCATCAGTGATATCAGGGGGCGGGAGACCCAGTACTTC
TRBJ2-3,NA,TRBV6-5,TRBD2,CASKILAGEGNTQYF,TGTGCCAGCAAAATACTAGCGGGAGAGGGGAATACGCAGTATTTT
TRBJ2-6,once,TRBV18,TRBD1,CASSPLPVSGQVSSGANVLTF,TGTGCCAGCTCTCCGCTGCCAGTATCGGGACAGGTTAGCTCTGGGGCCAACGTCCTGACTTTC
TRBJ1-1,NA,TRBV28,TRBD1,CASNRGAEAFF,TGTGCCAGCAACAGGGGCGCTGAAGCTTTCTTT
TRBJ2-2,NA,TRBV23-1,TRBD1,CASSRRQGAGAGELFF,TGCGCCAGCAGTCGCCGACAGGGGGCCGGTGCCGGGGAGCTGTTTTTT
TRBJ1-2,once,TRBV6-5,TRBD1,CASGEDRANYGYTF,TGTGCCAGCGGAGAGGACAGGGCTAACTATGGCTACACCTTC
TRBJ1-2,NA,TRBV28,TRBD1,CASKQGSGYGYTF,TGTGCCAGCAAACAGGGGTCGGGCTATGGCTACACCTTC
TRBJ1-4,NA,TRBV30,NA,CAWRLTGGGEKLFF,TGTGCCTGGAGACTGACCGGGGGCGGGGAAAAACTGTTTTTT
TRBJ2-5,NA,TRBV7-3,TRBD1,CASSLTGQGVETQYF,TGTGCCAGCAGCTTAACGGGACAGGGGGTGGAGACCCAGTACTTC
TRBJ1-1,NA,TRBV19,NA,CASHNRAANTEAFF,TGTGCCAGTCATAACAGGGCCGCGAACACTGAAGCTTTCTTT
TRBJ2-5,NA,TRBV7-3,NA,CASSPRGSGQETQYF,TGTGCCAGCAGTCCAAGGGGGAGCGGGCAAGAGACCCAGTACTTC
TRBJ2-1,NA,TRBV7-3,TRBD2,CASSSLGGREGSYNEQFF,TGTGCCAGCAGCTCCCTTGGCGGGAGAGAGGGTTCCTACAATGAGCAGTTCTTC
TRBJ2-7,NA,TRBV12-3/TRBV12-4,NA,CASGFVEQYF,TGTGCCAGCGGGTTTGTCGAGCAGTACTTC
TRBJ1-2,NA,TRBV6-6,NA,CASSSDLQGFGYTF,TGTGCCAGCAGCTCGGATCTCCAGGGTTTCGGCTACACCTTC
TRBJ2-1,NA,TRBV14,NA,CASSPQQVWNEQFF,TGTGCCAGCAGCCCACAACAGGTGTGGAATGAGCAGTTCTTC
TRBJ1-1,NA,TRBV20-1,NA,CSTRENTEAFF,TGCAGTACCCGGGAGAACACTGAAGCTTTCTTT
TRBJ2-3,NA,TRBV30,NA,CAWSRSNTDTQYF,TGTGCCTGGAGTCGGTCCAACACAGATACGCAGTATTTT
TRBJ2-3,NA,TRBV7-8,NA,CASSLITGAQPDTQYF,TGTGCCAGCAGCTTAATCACCGGAGCCCAACCAGATACGCAGTATTTT
TRBJ1-1,once,TRBV28,NA,CASRGQMNTEAFF,TGTGCCAGCAGGGGACAAATGAACACTGAAGCTTTCTTT
TRBJ1-1,NA,TRBV3-1/TRBV3-2,NA,CASSQVQQNTEAFF,TGTGCCAGCAGCCAAGTCCAACAGAACACTGAAGCTTTCTTT
TRBJ2-7,NA,TRBV28,NA,CASSRGPIYEQYF,TGTGCCAGCAGTCGGGGCCCAATATACGAGCAGTACTTC
TRBJ1-1,NA,TRBV28,NA,CASSLDGYTEAFF,TGTGCCAGCAGTTTAGACGGATACACTGAAGCTTTCTTT